This T cell receptor (beta chain) was identified during a study of blood T cell repertoires in COVID-19. At the level of the study: Sources were T cells, B-cell-depleted T cells, or PBMCs; the material itself was cDNA or gDNA.

Libraries were prepared by immunoSEQ multiplex PCR; TCRdb keeps only in-frame clonotypes and omits some of them. This sample has roughly 200,000 clones, with about 85% found just once. A single count supports this clone. Sequencing used peripheral blood. The source is a woman of 80 years or more with active or convalescent COVID-19.

The CDR3 region has the DNA TGTGCCAGCAGCTACCGGACAGGATATACTGAAGCTTTCTTT. This sequence encodes CASSYRTGYTEAFF. The chain couples TRBV13 to TRBJ1-1, with 7 bases matching TRBD1. Germline trimming cut 4 bases from V and 5 bases from J; bases unmatched to any gene: 7. Per germline, CDR1 PRHDT and CDR2 FYEKMQ (reference sequence). The CDR3 consists of 14 residues.